This TCR beta chain was sequenced in a study of Ad26.COV2.S vaccination and SARS-CoV-2 variants. The wider study: Sample donor was a member of the COV1001 Ad26.COV2.S trial arm.

Repertoires were generated with immunoSEQ multiplex PCR, while TCRdb's copy carries only in-frame clones and drops some. This repertoire shows 440,000 or so clones, about 90% found once; its top ten account for under 2%. The treatment: about 20 received Ad26.COV2.S at low or high dose, single or two shots; about 5 received placebo; per-sample allocation not given. On day 63 after the first injection, vaccine and placebo recipients gave samples. Participants' vaccine, an Ad26 vector, delivered Wuhan-strain SARS-CoV-2 spike. The origin of this receptor is a person aged 18-65 years who received the Ad26.COV2.S COVID-19 vaccine or a placebo. Sequenced here: peripheral blood, sampled in a trial of Ad26.COV2.S vaccine versus placebo.

The CDR3 reads CASRAGTTPQETQYF. CDR3 DNA: TGTGCCAGCAGGGCCGGGACGACCCCGCAAGAGACCCAGTACTTC. The chain recombines TRBV5-4 with TRBJ2-5; perhaps D is TRBD1 or TRBD2 (5 bases each). The CDR3 has 15 residues. Germline lookup yields CDR1 SGHNT and CDR2 YYREEE (reference sequence). V was pared by 5 bases and J by 2 bases, with 16 bases between.